This T cell receptor beta chain comes out of a study of cytomegalovirus exposure and HLA in healthy donors. In the case of this clone: The antigen remains undetermined.

PCR primers comprised 60 Vbeta and 13 Jbeta primers. Method: immunoSEQ multiplex PCR; TCRdb's copy keeps in-frame clones and lacks some. The sample includes roughly 120,000 clones, around two thirds seen only once; the top ten take about 4.4%. Germline lookup yields CDR1 SGHTA and CDR2 FQGNSA. The CDR3 totals 18 residues. V shed 3 bases and J 2 bases; nucleotides not matched to a gene: 11. Broader study findings: In most subjects, TCR beta sequences reportedly gave accurate predictions of HLA-A and HLA-B alleles. TCR beta V segments were, for the most part, productive about 87% or about 30% of the time in an earlier analysis.

The receptor was derived from a man aged 55 to 69 in good health and CMV-seropositive. Sequences were obtained from PBMCs. The V and J genes are TRBV7-2 and TRBJ2-3, with TRBD2 matching 10 bases. The DNA of the CDR3 is TGTGCCAGCAGCTTGTACAGCGGGGGGGCCGGGTTCACAGATACGCAGTATTTT. Its translation is CASSLYSGGAGFTDTQYF. Combining the CDR3 with reference TRBV7-2 and TRBJ2-3 gives the whole variable domain GAGVSQSPSNKVTEKGKDVELRCDPISGHTALYWYRQSLGQGLEFLIYFQGNSAPDKSGLPSDRFSAERTGGSVSTLTIQRTQQEDSAVYLCASSLYSGGAGFTDTQYFGPGTRLTVL.